The 24 T cell receptor beta chains reported below all come from one sample, sequenced in a study of cytotoxic CD8 clonotypes in ibrutinib-treated CLL. Data came from immunoSEQ multiplex PCR; TCRdb stores just in-frame clones and leaves some out. The table includes roughly 28,000 clones, 65% to 90% detected once. The sequencing here drew on PBMCs, taken after 24 months of ibrutinib treatment. The receptors here all came from a human donor with chronic lymphocytic leukemia.

This clone came up a few times. The chain recombines TRBV7-8 with TRBJ1-2, with 9 positions matching TRBD1. The V gene's germline CDR1 is SGHVS and CDR2 FQNEAQ. After removal of 1 base from V and 0 bases from J, the junction contained 6 bases not matched to a gene. This CDR3 is 17 amino acids long. DNA for the CDR3: TGTGCCAGCAGCTTAGAAACCGGGACAGGGACTAACTATGGCTACACCTTC. Translated, it gives CASSLETGTGTNYGYTF. The variable domain in full, completed from reference TRBV7-8 and TRBJ1-2, reads GAGVSQSPRYKVAKRGQDVALRCDPISGHVSLFWYQQALGQGPEFLTYFQNEAQLDKSGLPSDRFFAERPEGSVSTLKIQRTQQEDSAVYLCASSLETGTGTNYGYTFGSGTRLTVV.

Here the CDR3 DNA reads TGTGCCAGCAGCCCGGACAGGGGTTCTTATGGCTACACCTTC. This codes for CASSPDRGSYGYTF. This sequence joins TRBV7-3 and TRBJ1-2, with TRBD1 identical over 9 bases. Per the germline V gene, CDR1 is SGHTA and CDR2 is FQGTGA. This CDR3 has 14 residues. The ends lost 5 bases at V and 5 bases at J; junction bases unmatched: 6.

The rearrangement links TRBV5-6 to TRBJ1-3, with D possibly TRBD1 on 6 matching bases. The V gene lost 3 bases and the J gene lost 2 bases, with 9 bases spanning the gap. The CDR3 has 14 residues. Germline values: CDR1 SGHDT, CDR2 YYEEEE. CDR3 loop: CASSSRGTGNTIYF. The CDR3 nucleotides are TGTGCCAGCAGCTCCAGGGGAACTGGAAACACCATATATTTT.

This clone was counted once. This chain uses TRBV19 with TRBJ2-5; 9 positions match TRBD1. V trimming: 6 bases; J trimming: 6 bases; junction bases outside the gene matches: 5. This CDR3 comprises 13 residues. CDR1 is LNHDA, CDR2 SQIVND, per germline (reference sequence). CDR3 DNA: TGTGCCAGTAGGCTACAGGGGGCGAAGACCCAGTACTTC. As protein: CASRLQGAKTQYF.

This rearrangement joins TRBV5-1 to TRBJ2-3; D possibly corresponds to TRBD2 (5 bases). The V gene's germline CDR1 is SGHRS and CDR2 YFSETQ. The CDR3 loop spans 16 amino acids. V shed 1 base and J shed 5 bases, with 17 bases lying between them. DNA for the CDR3: TGCGCCAGCAGCTTGCTCGCCGGACTCGCACAAGATACGCAGTATTTT. This sequence encodes CASSLLAGLAQDTQYF.

The CDR3 DNA reads TGTGCCAGCAGCTTAGGGGGGACAGCTGGGGCCAACGTCCTGACTTTC. Translated, it gives CASSLGGTAGANVLTF. The rearrangement links TRBV7-2 to TRBJ2-6, with 7 bases aligning to TRBD1. With V trimmed by 1 base and J by 2 bases, 2 bases remained unmatched. This CDR3 has 16 residues. CDR1 SGHTA and CDR2 FQGNSA come from the germline V gene.

This clone was picked up a small number of times. V is TRBV19 and J is TRBJ1-1; TRBD1 matches 8 bases. V was clipped by 3 bases and J by 6 bases; unmatched bases: 9. Germline V gives CDR1 LNHDA, CDR2 SQIVND (reference sequence). CDR3 length: 15 amino acids. CDR3: CASSIRAGGTAEAFF. The DNA of the CDR3 is TGTGCCAGTAGTATCCGGGCAGGGGGCACGGCTGAAGCTTTCTTT. Based on the CDR3 plus reference TRBV19 and TRBJ1-1, the full variable domain is DGGITQSPKYLFRKEGQNVTLSCEQNLNHDAMYWYRQDPGQGLRLIYYSQIVNDFQKGDIAEGYSVSREKKESFPLTVTSAQKNPTAFYLCASSIRAGGTAEAFFGQGTRLTVV.

The CDR3 spells CASSQDRDSIGETQYF. DNA for the CDR3: TGCGCCAGCAGCCAAGATAGAGACTCCATTGGAGAGACCCAGTACTTC. This rearrangement joins TRBV4-1 to TRBJ2-5; D gene uncertain. The germline V gene encodes CDR1 MGHRA and CDR2 YSYEKL. Trimming took off 0 bases at V and 4 bases at J, with 15 bases between the two ends. This CDR3 has 16 amino acids.

This chain joins TRBV10-3 and TRBJ1-2; no firm D call. Trimming took 3 bases from V and 4 from J, leaving 15 bases between them. The length of the CDR3 is 15 residues. Germline V gives CDR1 ENHRY, CDR2 SYGVKD. CDR3 bases: TGTGCCATCAGTGAACCAAGAGGGTCCCTCTATGGCTACACCTTC. Protein product: CAISEPRGSLYGYTF.

The J gene is TRBJ2-1, the V gene TRBV4-1; 9 nucleotides agree with TRBD1. The trim removed 5 bases at V and 0 bases at J, leaving 14 bases unmatched. Germline values: CDR1 MGHRA, CDR2 YSYEKL. The CDR3 has 19 residues. The DNA of the CDR3 is TGCGCCAGCAGCGCCGGGACAGGGAATCTTTACTACTCCTACAATGAGCAGTTCTTC. Its translation is CASSAGTGNLYYSYNEQFF.

The chain recombines TRBV4-1 with TRBJ2-7; 8 bases map to TRBD1. V shed 5 bases and J 3 bases; nucleotides not matched to a gene: 9. Germline V lookup: CDR1 MGHRA, CDR2 YSYEKL. The CDR3 runs to 15 residues. CDR3 nucleotides: TGCGCCAGCAGCGCGGACAGGGAACGAATCTACGAGCAGTACTTC. Its protein product is CASSADRERIYEQYF.

The V and J genes are TRBV5-6 and TRBJ2-3; no firm D call. Trimming took off 4 bases at V and 0 bases at J, with 9 bases between the two ends. CDR1 and CDR2 (germline): SGHDT, YYEEEE. CDR3 length equals 14 residues. In DNA form, the CDR3 reads TGTGCCAGCAGCCGCAGTGGTAGCACAGATACGCAGTATTTT. It specifies CASSRSGSTDTQYF.

The V call is TRBV5-4, the J call TRBJ2-7; 10 bases align to TRBD1. The germline gives CDR1 SGHNT, CDR2 YYREEE (reference sequence). V dropped 3 bases and J dropped 3; count of bases not matched to a gene: 3. The CDR3 has 14 residues. CDR3 sequence: CASSWGQGNYEQYF. In nucleotides, the CDR3 is TGTGCCAGCAGCTGGGGACAGGGGAACTACGAGCAGTACTTC.

This clone was seen more than once but under ten times. The chain has TRBV6-6 and TRBJ1-1; TRBD1 is a possible D gene (6 bases). Per the germline V gene, CDR1 is MNHNY and CDR2 is SVGAGI (reference sequence). V was cut by 5 bases and J by 0 bases, with 10 bases left in between. CDR3 length equals 14 residues. CDR3 in DNA: TGTGCCAGCAGTGACAGGTCCATGAACACTGAAGCTTTCTTT. Protein: CASSDRSMNTEAFF.

This clone is a singleton in its sample. The chain combines TRBV6-4 with TRBJ1-2; D uncertain. Trimming left V 10 bases short and J 8 bases short, with 23 bases between. Germline CDR1 reads MRHNA; CDR2 reads SNTAGT. There are 14 residues in the CDR3. The CDR3 region has the DNA TGTGCCATCCAGCCCAAGACCGCGGGTAACGGCTACACCTTC. It encodes CAIQPKTAGNGYTF.

The V gene is TRBV27, the J gene TRBJ2-1; D possibly uses TRBD1 or TRBD2 (6 bases each). Trimming removed 7 bases at V and 2 bases at J, with 15 bases between. The CDR3 extends over 15 amino acids. The germline V gene encodes CDR1 MNHEY and CDR2 SMNVEV (reference sequence). The CDR3 reads CASNFGGPPYNEQFF. In nucleotides, the CDR3 is TGTGCCAGCAACTTTGGGGGGCCACCCTACAATGAGCAGTTCTTC.

This clone is medium-sized (0.01 to 0.1%). This chain joins TRBV5-1 and TRBJ1-5; D unclear. The CDR3 has 16 residues. Germline V gives CDR1 SGHRS, CDR2 YFSETQ. Between the trimmed V and J ends, which lost 3 bases and 2 bases, there was a span of 15 bases. The CDR3 spells CASSWEGRSRNQPQHF. The DNA for the CDR3 is TGCGCCAGCAGCTGGGAAGGTAGGAGCCGCAATCAGCCCCAGCATTTT.

The gene calls are TRBV7-2 and TRBJ1-1, with D hard to call. Germline CDR1 is SGHTA and CDR2 is FQGNSA. This CDR3 is 12 amino acids long. Deletions cut 2 bases from V and 4 bases from J, with 5 bases between. This chain's CDR3 is CASSLIFTEAFF. CDR3 DNA sequence: TGTGCCAGCAGCTTAATCTTCACTGAAGCTTTCTTT.

The J gene is TRBJ2-1, the V gene TRBV9, with 11 bases that match TRBD2. V was clipped by 4 bases and J by 8 bases; unmatched bases: 11. The CDR3 totals 16 residues. Germline values: CDR1 SGDLS, CDR2 YYNGEE. CDR3 protein: CASSPRGSGGAYEQFF. DNA for the CDR3: TGTGCCAGCAGCCCGAGGGGTAGCGGGGGGGCCTATGAGCAGTTCTTC.

In the case of this clone: The junction departs from the called germline gene at one end, perhaps through a read error. This chain joins TRBV2 and TRBJ1-2; 8 bases fit TRBD1. This CDR3 is built from 14 residues. Looked up from germline, CDR1 is SNHLY and CDR2 is FYNNEI. The CDR3 loop reads CASSEDRVDYGHTF. As DNA, the CDR3 is TGTGCCAGCAGTGAGGACAGGGTGGACTATGGCCACACCTTC.

The V call is TRBV9, the J call TRBJ2-3, with 8 bases that match TRBD2. Per the germline V gene, CDR1 is SGDLS and CDR2 is YYNGEE. V gave up 4 bases and J gave up 2 bases; unmatched junction bases: 6. CDR3 length: 15 amino acids. In nucleotides, the CDR3 is TGTGCCAGCAGCCCGACTAGCGCCCACACAGATACGCAGTATTTT. Translated, it gives CASSPTSAHTDTQYF.

This chain joins TRBV11-1 and TRBJ1-6, with a weak D call TRBD1 (5 bases). There are 14 residues in the CDR3. V was cut by 8 bases and J by 5 bases, with 13 bases left in between. Germline CDR1 SGHAT, CDR2 FQDESV (reference sequence). The CDR3 here is CASQVQGDNSPLHF. In DNA, the CDR3 is TGTGCCAGCCAAGTGCAGGGTGATAATTCACCCCTCCACTTT.

The chain links TRBV19 to TRBJ1-5, with no clear D. The CDR3 consists of 13 residues. V was trimmed by 5 bases and J by 4 bases, leaving 9 bases between them. Per the germline V gene, CDR1 is LNHDA and CDR2 is SQIVND (reference sequence). The CDR3 sequence is CASSPSLNQPQHF. CDR3 DNA: TGTGCCAGTAGTCCAAGCTTGAATCAGCCCCAGCATTTT.

V gene TRBV9 combines with J gene TRBJ2-2; D could derive from TRBD1 or TRBD2 (5 bases each). CDR3 length equals 14 residues. Trimming cost V 0 bases and J 6 bases, with 9 bases left between them. Germline V lookup: CDR1 SGDLS, CDR2 YYNGEE. CDR3 sequence reads: CASSVVGDAGELFF. The CDR3 nucleotides read TGTGCCAGCAGCGTAGTCGGGGACGCCGGGGAGCTGTTTTTT.